The rows below give T cell receptor beta chains drawn from one sample of a study of blood T cell repertoires in COVID-19. Some clones are missing from TCRdb's copy, which holds only in-frame ones; the method was immunoSEQ multiplex PCR. This table has roughly 50,000 clones, 85% appearing once. Sequencing used peripheral blood. The source of these receptors is a woman aged 60-70 years with acute or convalescent COVID-19. Both conserved end residues are part of each CDR3. The D gene is left open where the match is weak. Clone sizes are given selectively: once, few, many, or a class where the clone is expanded.

j_call cdr3_length v_call clone_size d_call cdr3_aa cdr3_nt
TRBJ2-1 18 TRBV15 NA TRBD2 CATSRDLTSGGTYNEQFF TGTGCCACCAGCAGAGATCTGACTAGCGGGGGAACCTACAATGAGCAGTTCTTC
TRBJ2-5 12 TRBV2 once NA CASNQDEETQYF TGTGCCAGCAACCAGGATGAAGAGACCCAGTACTTC
TRBJ2-6 14 TRBV29-1 NA NA CSVDEGSGANVLTF TGCAGCGTTGACGAGGGATCTGGGGCCAACGTCCTGACTTTC
TRBJ2-7 14 TRBV6-6 few TRBD2 CASSHRLREAIQYF TGTGCCAGCAGTCACAGGCTTCGGGAGGCGATACAGTACTTC
TRBJ1-2 15 TRBV19 NA TRBD1 CASSIPGTGNYGYTF TGTGCCAGTAGTATACCCGGGACAGGTAACTATGGCTACACCTTC
TRBJ2-4 10 TRBV6-5 NA NA CASSSQGTYF TGTGCCAGCAGTTCACAGGGTACGTACTTC
TRBJ1-2 15 TRBV5-4 NA NA CASSLQQGRNYGYTF TGTGCCAGCAGCCTACAACAGGGTCGTAACTATGGCTACACCTTC
TRBJ1-1 13 TRBV7-9 NA TRBD1 CASSWTGDTEAFF TGTGCCAGCAGCTGGACAGGGGACACTGAAGCTTTCTTT
TRBJ2-7 15 TRBV6-5 NA TRBD1 CASTPRDRGFYEQYF TGTGCCAGCACCCCGAGGGACAGGGGGTTCTACGAGCAGTACTTC
TRBJ2-5 15 TRBV7-2 NA TRBD2 CASSPLAGVRETQYF TGTGCCAGCAGTCCACTAGCGGGAGTAAGGGAGACCCAGTACTTC
TRBJ2-6 17 TRBV4-2 NA NA CASSPVSASSGANVLTF TGTGCCAGCAGCCCAGTATCCGCCTCATCTGGGGCCAACGTCCTGACTTTC
TRBJ2-3 16 TRBV11-2 NA NA CASSFGGARSTDTQYF TGTGCCAGCAGCTTTGGGGGGGCGCGAAGCACAGATACGCAGTATTTT
TRBJ1-1 13 TRBV5-1 NA NA CASMGNLNTEAFF TGCGCCAGCATGGGCAACCTGAACACTGAAGCTTTCTTT
TRBJ1-5 14 TRBV19 NA NA CASSSGGIRQPQHF TGTGCCAGTAGTTCTGGGGGGATAAGACAGCCCCAGCATTTT
TRBJ1-2 15 TRBV19 NA TRBD1 CASNTGGLPFYGYTF TGTGCCAGTAATACAGGGGGCCTTCCATTCTATGGCTACACCTTC
TRBJ1-2 14 TRBV5-4 once NA CASSGRGSTYGYTF TGTGCCAGCAGCGGGAGGGGTTCTACCTATGGCTACACCTTC
TRBJ1-5 15 TRBV6-6 NA NA CASSSGQGRNQPQHF TGTGCCAGCAGTTCAGGCCAGGGAAGGAATCAGCCCCAGCATTTT
TRBJ2-6 17 TRBV1 few NA CTSSQGTGWTGANVLTF TGCACCAGCAGCCAAGGTACAGGGTGGACTGGGGCCAACGTCCTGACTTTC
TRBJ2-2 15 TRBV4-1 NA TRBD1 CAIGRQGGSAGELFF TGCGCCATCGGGCGACAGGGGGGCTCAGCGGGGGAGCTGTTTTTT
TRBJ2-3 13 TRBV7-3 NA NA CASSLTRGDTQYF TGTGCCAGCAGCTTAACGAGAGGAGATACGCAGTATTTT
TRBJ2-7 16 TRBV4-1 few NA CASSQGGRGGSYEQYF TGCGCCAGCAGCCAAGGGGGAAGGGGTGGATCCTACGAGCAGTACTTC
TRBJ1-3 15 TRBV28 NA NA CASRPPGTRGNTIYF TGTGCCAGCAGACCTCCCGGGACAAGAGGAAACACCATATATTTT
TRBJ2-3 15 TRBV9 NA TRBD2 CASSYSGVQTDTQYF TGTGCCAGCAGTTATAGCGGGGTCCAAACGGATACGCAGTATTTT
TRBJ1-2 15 TRBV5-1 NA NA CASSFNPSKGYGYTF TGCGCCAGCAGCTTCAACCCTAGCAAGGGCTATGGCTACACCTTC
TRBJ2-6 18 TRBV2 NA NA CASTLLGGGHSGANVLTF TGTGCCAGCACCCTATTAGGGGGGGGGCACTCTGGGGCCAACGTCCTGACTTTC
TRBJ2-3 11 TRBV7-2 NA NA CASSREDTQYF TGTGCCAGCAGCCGTGAGGATACGCAGTATTTT
TRBJ2-7 14 TRBV7-8 NA NA CASSSTDITYEQYF TGTGCCAGCAGCTCTACGGACATAACCTACGAGCAGTACTTC
TRBJ1-1 14 TRBV19 NA NA CASSIDPSSAEAFF TGTGCCAGTAGTATAGATCCATCGAGCGCTGAAGCTTTCTTT
TRBJ2-7 14 TRBV6-5 NA NA CASTTGILGNEQYF TGTGCCAGCACAACCGGGATTCTCGGGAACGAGCAGTACTTC
TRBJ2-7 18 TRBV15 NA TRBD2 CATSSVFSGTSGFYEQYF TGTGCCACCAGCAGCGTGTTTTCCGGGACTAGCGGATTCTACGAGCAGTACTTC
TRBJ1-1 14 TRBV5-1 few TRBD1 CASSPQTGSTEAFF TGCGCCAGCAGCCCCCAGACAGGGAGCACTGAAGCTTTCTTT
TRBJ2-1 17 TRBV7-9 once NA CASSLAPNRGSLNEQFF TGTGCCAGCAGCTTAGCCCCGAATCGGGGGAGCCTCAATGAGCAGTTCTTC
TRBJ1-5 12 TRBV14 NA NA CASSQGGQPQHF TGTGCCAGCAGCCAAGGAGGACAGCCCCAGCATTTT